A single sample gave rise to the 18 T cell receptor beta chains below, sequenced in a study of Graves' ophthalmopathy and Graves' hyperthyroidism. As the template, RNA transcripts were used to amplify TCR beta CDR3 regions. HTBI primers were employed in first-round RT-PCR, then a second-round multiplex PCR followed. TCRdb re-called the multiplex PCR reads with MiXCR, one entry per CDR3 protein. Among around 1,000,000 distinct CDR3 sequences, 35% to 40% were seen once, and the ten largest hold over 8.5%. Sequenced sample: peripheral blood or thyroid tissue (not recorded which). The source is an adult man with Graves' hyperthyroidism.

Ten or more counts support this clonotype. This chain uses TRBV7-9 with TRBJ1-4; 8 bases are shared with TRBD1. The CDR3 has 12 amino acids. The V gene end was trimmed by 5 bases and the J gene end by 11 bases; junction bases not matched to a gene: 4. Germline CDR1 is SEHNR and CDR2 is FQNEAQ (reference sequence). CDR3 nucleotides: TGTGCCAGCAGCGTACACAGGGGGAAACTGTTTTTT. Protein: CASSVHRGKLFF.

This clonotype was recorded at least ten times. The chain carries TRBV19 and TRBJ1-5; the D is unclear. Germline assignment: CDR1 LNHDA and CDR2 SQIVND (reference sequence). Trimming stripped 4 bases from V and 7 bases from J, with 11 bases between. CDR3 length: 13 residues. The CDR3 is CASSNDWTQPQHF. CDR3 nucleotides: TGTGCCAGTAGTAATGACTGGACCCAGCCCCAGCATTTT.

This clonotype came up many times. The chain combines TRBV10-3 with TRBJ1-1, with 10 bases aligning to TRBD1. This CDR3 region has 15 residues. Per germline, CDR1 ENHRY and CDR2 SYGVKD. Trimming cost V 10 bases and J 5 bases; bases outside gene matches: 13. The CDR3 region has the DNA TGTGCCAGCAGAACTAGACAGGGGGCTCGGACTGAAGCTTTCTTT. Amino acids: CASRTRQGARTEAFF.

This clonotype was recorded only once. Since a much larger clone is just one base distant, this may be a read error. The chain has TRBV5-1 and TRBJ2-7; 10 bases are a match to TRBD2. V gave up 1 base and J gave up 2 bases; unmatched junction bases: 9. The CDR3 runs 17 residues. The germline gives CDR1 SGHRS, CDR2 YFSETQ. The CDR3 sequence: CASSLRVAGGKTYEQYF. As DNA, the CDR3 is TGCGCCAGCAGCTTGAGAGTAGCGGGGGGCAAGACCTACGAGCAGTACTTC.

This chain links TRBV7-3 with TRBJ1-1; D might be TRBD1 (6 bases). The CDR3 is 16 residues long. The germline V gene encodes CDR1 SGHTA and CDR2 FQGTGA. Trimming removed 5 bases from V and 4 bases from J, with 20 bases in between. The DNA for the CDR3 is TGTGCCAGCAGCCCAGTAACCAGGGGAGGTGGCACTGAAGCTTTCTTT. This gives the protein CASSPVTRGGGTEAFF.

This clonotype has ten or more counts. The chain is built from TRBV7-9 and TRBJ1-5; tentative D call: TRBD1 (5 bases). Germline V CDR1 and CDR2: SEHNR, FQNEAQ (reference sequence). V gave up 5 bases and J gave up 0 bases, with 8 bases separating them. The CDR3 is made up of 14 amino acids. CDR3 nucleotides: TGTGCCAGCAGCGACAGTAATAGCAATCAGCCCCAGCATTTT. Translating it yields CASSDSNSNQPQHF.

This clonotype was detected many times. This chain connects TRBV10-3 to TRBJ2-2; TRBD1 matches at 9 bases. Trimming removed 7 bases from V and 7 bases from J; junction bases left unmatched: 7. Germline values: CDR1 ENHRY, CDR2 SYGVKD. The CDR3 length is 14 residues. CDR3 residues: CAIKGQGRFGELFF. The CDR3 DNA sequence: TGTGCCATCAAGGGACAGGGTCGCTTCGGGGAGCTGTTTTTT.

V usage is TRBV19 and J usage is TRBJ1-6, with 12 bases identical to TRBD1. CDR3 length: 13 amino acids. Germline CDR1 is LNHDA and CDR2 is SQIVND (reference sequence). The CDR3 nucleotides read TGTGCTCTCGGGACAGGGGGCCGCTCACCCCTCCACTTT. Protein sequence: CALGTGGRSPLHF.

This clonotype was detected many times. This chain connects TRBV29-1 to TRBJ1-5; tentatively, D is TRBD1 (6 bases). This CDR3 is 13 amino acids long. The V end was cut by 4 bases, the J end by 4 bases, with 11 bases between. CDR1 is SQVTM, CDR2 ANQGSEA, per germline. CDR3 amino acids: CSVGGPGNQPQHF. The CDR3 coding sequence is TGCAGCGTTGGGGGGCCGGGGAATCAGCCCCAGCATTTT.

In its sample, this clonotype was seen many times. V gene TRBV14 combines with J gene TRBJ2-7; a weak D match, TRBD1 (5 bases). CDR1 is SGHDN, CDR2 FVKESK, per germline. This CDR3 has 14 amino acids. V dropped 3 bases and J dropped 1 base, with 10 bases sitting between them. The CDR3 sequence is CASSHRDVSYEQYF. The DNA of the CDR3 is TGTGCCAGCAGCCACAGGGATGTTTCCTACGAGCAGTACTTC. The entire variable domain, with the rest obtained from reference TRBV14 and TRBJ2-7, is as follows: EAGVTQFPSHSVIEKGQTVTLRCDPISGHDNLYWYRRVMGKEIKFLLHFVKESKQDESGMPNNRFLAERTGGTYSTLKVQPAELEDSGVYFCASSHRDVSYEQYFGPGTRLTVT.

The chain links TRBV5-1 to TRBJ1-1, with TRBD1 as a possible D gene (6 bases). The CDR3 loop spans 14 amino acids. In germline, CDR1 is SGHRS, CDR2 YFSETQ. The germline V and J ends were trimmed by 4 bases and 0 bases, with 10 bases remaining between them. CDR3 DNA sequence: TGCGCCAGCAGCAAGGGGGAGATGAACACTGAAGCTTTCTTT. Translating it yields CASSKGEMNTEAFF.

This clonotype showed up many times. The chain joins TRBV19 to TRBJ1-2, with D uncertain. CDR3 length: 12 amino acids. Germline loops: CDR1 LNHDA, CDR2 SQIVND (reference sequence). Between the trimmed V and J ends, which lost 9 bases and 8 bases, there was a span of 16 bases. CDR3 protein: CASRLTGIGYTF. CDR3 sequence (DNA): TGTGCCAGCCGACTTACCGGGATCGGCTACACCTTC.

This clonotype was seen only a few times. V is TRBV10-3 and J is TRBJ1-1; possibly TRBD1 for D (6 bases). Germline V lookup: CDR1 ENHRY, CDR2 SYGVKD. V was shortened by 3 bases and J by 10 bases, with 15 bases between the two germline ends. The CDR3 contains 13 residues. This chain's CDR3 is CAISDRERGVAFF. The CDR3 DNA is TGTGCCATCAGTGACCGGGAGAGGGGGGTAGCTTTCTTT.

This clonotype was counted only a few times. The chain links TRBV6-2 or TRBV6-3 to TRBJ2-2; no firm D call. V lost 8 bases to trimming and J lost 7 bases, with 11 bases between them. The CDR3 loop spans 12 amino acids. Germline values: CDR1 MNHEY, CDR2 SVGEGT. This chain's CDR3 is CASQVGIGELFF. The DNA of the CDR3 is TGTGCCAGCCAGGTGGGAATCGGGGAGCTGTTTTTT.

This clonotype was counted at least ten times. V is TRBV25-1 and J is TRBJ2-5; 7 positions agree with TRBD2. The CDR3 contains 16 residues. Unmatched junction bases numbered 7, after V lost 0 bases and J lost 3 bases. The V gene's germline CDR1 is MGHDK and CDR2 SYGVNS. The CDR3 is CASSEYGAGVEETQYF. CDR3 DNA: TGTGCCAGCAGTGAATACGGTGCGGGAGTTGAAGAGACCCAGTACTTC.

The chain is built from TRBV7-9 and TRBJ1-4; D remains ambiguous. Germline lookup yields CDR1 SEHNR and CDR2 FQNEAQ (reference sequence). Trimming cost V 1 base and J 5 bases, with 14 bases left between them. The CDR3 spans 16 residues. This CDR3 reads CASSLVGGVLNEKLFF. DNA of the CDR3: TGTGCCAGCAGCTTAGTTGGCGGGGTCCTCAATGAAAAACTGTTTTTT.

This clonotype was observed at least ten times. The chain recombines TRBV10-3 with TRBJ1-5; tentatively, D is TRBD1 (6 bases). V dropped 0 bases and J dropped 3 bases, with 21 bases sitting between them. Germline values: CDR1 ENHRY, CDR2 SYGVKD. This CDR3 comprises 19 residues. The CDR3 reads CAISESWAQGDITNQPQHF. The DNA for the CDR3 is TGTGCCATCAGTGAGTCGTGGGCACAGGGTGACATCACCAATCAGCCCCAGCATTTT.

The chain carries TRBV9 and TRBJ1-2; D remains unclear. The CDR3 contains 14 residues. Trimming shortened V by 4 bases and J by 2 bases, and 12 bases separated the two germline ends. The V gene's germline CDR1 is SGDLS and CDR2 YYNGEE. CDR3 sequence reads: CASSQEAKNYGYTF. In DNA form, the CDR3 reads TGTGCCAGCAGCCAAGAAGCGAAAAACTATGGCTACACCTTC.